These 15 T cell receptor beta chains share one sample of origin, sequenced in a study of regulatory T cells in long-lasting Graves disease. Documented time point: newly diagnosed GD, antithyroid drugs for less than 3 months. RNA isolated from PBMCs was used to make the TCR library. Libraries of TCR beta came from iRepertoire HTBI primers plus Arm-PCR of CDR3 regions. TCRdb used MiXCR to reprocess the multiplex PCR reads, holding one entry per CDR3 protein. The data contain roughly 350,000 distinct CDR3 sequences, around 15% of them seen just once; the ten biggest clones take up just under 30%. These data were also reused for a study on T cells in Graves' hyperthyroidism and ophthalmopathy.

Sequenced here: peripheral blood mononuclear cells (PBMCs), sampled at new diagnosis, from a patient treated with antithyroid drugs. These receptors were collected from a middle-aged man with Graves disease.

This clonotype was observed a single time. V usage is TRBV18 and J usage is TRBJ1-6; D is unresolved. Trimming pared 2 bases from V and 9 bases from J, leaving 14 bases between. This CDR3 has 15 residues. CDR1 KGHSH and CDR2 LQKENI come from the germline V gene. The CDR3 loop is CASSPNEGYGSPLHF. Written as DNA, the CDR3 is TGTGCCAGCTCACCAAATGAAGGGTACGGTTCACCCCTCCACTTT. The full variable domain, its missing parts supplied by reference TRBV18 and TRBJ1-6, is NAGVMQNPRHLVRRRGQEARLRCSPMKGHSHVYWYRQLPEEGLKFMVYLQKENIIDESGMPKERFSAEFPKEGPSILRIQQVVRGDSAAYFCASSPNEGYGSPLHFGNGTRLTVT.

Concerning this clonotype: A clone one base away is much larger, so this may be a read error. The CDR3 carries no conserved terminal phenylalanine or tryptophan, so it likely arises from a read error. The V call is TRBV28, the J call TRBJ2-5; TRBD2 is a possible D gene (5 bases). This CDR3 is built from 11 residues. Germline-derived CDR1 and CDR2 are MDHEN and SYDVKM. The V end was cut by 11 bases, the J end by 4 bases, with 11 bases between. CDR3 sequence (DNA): TGTGCCGGCGGGCAGATAGAGACCCAGTACCTC. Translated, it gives CAGGQIETQYL.

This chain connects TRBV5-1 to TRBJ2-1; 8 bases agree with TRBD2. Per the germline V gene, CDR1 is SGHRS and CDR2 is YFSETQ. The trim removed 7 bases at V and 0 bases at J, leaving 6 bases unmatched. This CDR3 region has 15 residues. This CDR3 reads CASGAGGRSYNEQFF. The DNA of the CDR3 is TGCGCCAGCGGGGCGGGGGGCCGCTCCTACAATGAGCAGTTCTTC.

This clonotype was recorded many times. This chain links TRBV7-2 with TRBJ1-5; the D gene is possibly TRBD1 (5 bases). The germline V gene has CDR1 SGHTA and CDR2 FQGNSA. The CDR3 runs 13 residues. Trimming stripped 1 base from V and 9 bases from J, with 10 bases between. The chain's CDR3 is CASSLEGFRPQHF. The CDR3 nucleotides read TGTGCCAGCAGCTTAGAGGGGTTCAGGCCCCAGCATTTT. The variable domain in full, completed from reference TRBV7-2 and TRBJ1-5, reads GAGVSQSPSNKVTEKGKDVELRCDPISGHTALYWYRQSLGQGLEFLIYFQGNSAPDKSGLPSDRFSAERTGGSVSTLTIQRTQQEDSAVYLCASSLEGFRPQHFGDGTRLSIL.

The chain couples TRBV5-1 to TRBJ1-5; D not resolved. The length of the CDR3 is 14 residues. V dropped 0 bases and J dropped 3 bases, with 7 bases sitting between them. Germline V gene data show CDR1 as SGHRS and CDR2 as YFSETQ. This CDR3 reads CASSLGGLNQPQHF. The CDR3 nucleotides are TGCGCCAGCAGCTTGGGAGGGCTCAATCAGCCCCAGCATTTT.

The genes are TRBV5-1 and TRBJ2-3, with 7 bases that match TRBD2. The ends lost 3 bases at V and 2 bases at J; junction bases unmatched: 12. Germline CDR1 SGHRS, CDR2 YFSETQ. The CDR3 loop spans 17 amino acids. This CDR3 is CASSWGGSAENTDTQYF. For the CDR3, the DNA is TGCGCCAGCAGCTGGGGGGGGTCTGCGGAGAACACAGATACGCAGTATTTT.

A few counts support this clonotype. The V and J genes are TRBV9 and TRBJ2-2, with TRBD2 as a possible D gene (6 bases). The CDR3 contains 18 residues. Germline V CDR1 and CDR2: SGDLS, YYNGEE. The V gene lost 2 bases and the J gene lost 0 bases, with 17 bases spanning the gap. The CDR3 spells CASSVRTRGLTNTGELFF. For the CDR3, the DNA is TGTGCCAGCAGCGTCCGTACCCGGGGACTTACGAACACCGGGGAGCTGTTTTTT.

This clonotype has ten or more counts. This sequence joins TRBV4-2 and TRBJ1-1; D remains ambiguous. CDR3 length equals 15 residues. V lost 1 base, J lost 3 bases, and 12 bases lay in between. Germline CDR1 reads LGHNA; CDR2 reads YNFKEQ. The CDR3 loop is CASSQVGVGDTEAFF. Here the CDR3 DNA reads TGTGCCAGCAGCCAAGTAGGAGTTGGTGACACTGAAGCTTTCTTT.

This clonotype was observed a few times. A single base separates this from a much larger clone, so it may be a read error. CDR3 sequence reads: CAWSLGDGAETQYF. CDR3 coding DNA: TGTGCCTGGAGTCTAGGGGACGGAGCGGAGACCCAGTACTTC. This chain connects TRBV30 to TRBJ2-5, with D tentatively TRBD1 or TRBD2 (5 bases each). Deletions cut 2 bases from V and 5 bases from J, with 15 bases between. The CDR3 consists of 14 residues. Germline-derived CDR1 and CDR2 are GTSNPN and SVGIG (reference sequence).

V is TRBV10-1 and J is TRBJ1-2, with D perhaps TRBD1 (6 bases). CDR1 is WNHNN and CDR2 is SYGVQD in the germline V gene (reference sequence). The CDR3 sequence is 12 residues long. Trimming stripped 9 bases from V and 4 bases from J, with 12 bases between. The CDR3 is CARKTGIYGYTF. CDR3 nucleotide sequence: TGCGCCAGGAAGACAGGCATCTATGGCTACACCTTC.

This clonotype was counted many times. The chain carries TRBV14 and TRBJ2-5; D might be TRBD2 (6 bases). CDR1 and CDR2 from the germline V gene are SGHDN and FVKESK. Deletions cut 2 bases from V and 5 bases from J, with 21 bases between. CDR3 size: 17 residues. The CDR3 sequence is CASSQFEGSAGQETQYF. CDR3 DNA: TGTGCCAGCAGCCAATTTGAGGGTTCGGCGGGGCAGGAGACCCAGTACTTC.

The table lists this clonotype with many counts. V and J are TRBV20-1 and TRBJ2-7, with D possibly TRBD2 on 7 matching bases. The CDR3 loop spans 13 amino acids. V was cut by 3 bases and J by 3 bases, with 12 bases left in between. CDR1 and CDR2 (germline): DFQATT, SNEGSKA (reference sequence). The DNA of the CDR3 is TGCAGTGCTAGCGGGGGGACAAACTACGAGCAGTACTTC. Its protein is CSASGGTNYEQYF.

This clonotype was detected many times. The CDR3 DNA sequence: TGTGCCATCAGACCCGGACAGGGGATTTCCTACGAGCAGTACTTC. This codes for CAIRPGQGISYEQYF. The V call is TRBV10-3, the J call TRBJ2-7; 9 bases are shared with TRBD1. The V segment lost 6 bases and the J segment 1 base; nucleotides outside the gene matches: 7. Germline CDR1 ENHRY, CDR2 SYGVKD. CDR3 length: 15 amino acids.

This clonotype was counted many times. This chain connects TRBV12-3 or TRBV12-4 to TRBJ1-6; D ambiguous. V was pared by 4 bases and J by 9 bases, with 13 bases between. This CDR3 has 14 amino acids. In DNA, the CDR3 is TGTGCCAGCAGTTCCTCCGGAGGTGTTTCACCCCTCCACTTT. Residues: CASSSSGGVSPLHF.

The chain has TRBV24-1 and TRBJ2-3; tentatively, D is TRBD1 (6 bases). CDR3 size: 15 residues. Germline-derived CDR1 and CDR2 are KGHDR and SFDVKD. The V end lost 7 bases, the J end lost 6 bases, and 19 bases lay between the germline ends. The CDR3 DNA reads TGTGCCACCAGCCCCTCCGGGACAATCCAGGATACGCAGTATTTT. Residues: CATSPSGTIQDTQYF.